Reported below is one T cell receptor beta chain. What it recognizes is unknown. J gave up 4 bases and V 2 bases, and 3 bases lay outside the gene matches. CDR1 MNHNY and CDR2 SVGAGI come from the germline V gene (reference sequence). This CDR3 region has 14 residues. The data derive from a study of cytomegalovirus exposure and HLA in healthy donors. Findings of the study overall: In a later analysis, TCR beta V- and J-gene trimming showed a link to a missense DCLRE1C variant. Later analysis identified 16,000 or so TCR beta sequences associated with HLA alleles, using a false discovery rate threshold of 0.05.

Primers: 60 Vbeta forward and 13 Jbeta reverse. Profiled with immunoSEQ multiplex PCR; TCRdb holds only in-frame clones, not every one. The table includes about 140,000 clones, 60% to 80% detected once. The chain has TRBV6-6 and TRBJ2-3, with 7 bases that match TRBD2. The sample comprised PBMCs. The source of this sequence is a man aged 18 to 30 in good health and CMV-seropositive. CDR3 DNA: TGTGCCAGCAGTTACGGGGCGGGAGCAGATACGCAGTATTTT. Translated: CASSYGAGADTQYF.